The clone carrying this T cell receptor (beta chain) turned up a few times. This record belongs to a study of blood T cell repertoires in COVID-19. Across the whole study: Sample material is recorded as cDNA or gDNA derived from T cells, B-cell-depleted T cells, or PBMCs.

Original methodology: Reference gene primers were amplified, and this amplification served to estimate nucleated cell counts. Clones were sequenced by immunoSEQ multiplex PCR, and TCRdb holds only the in-frame ones, with some missing. That table supplies the V and J calls and clone size; D and trimming were determined from the DNA. The repertoire holds 85,000 to 100,000 clones, with under 90% as singletons. V was clipped by 1 base and J by 5 bases, with 11 bases between them. Looked up from germline, CDR1 is SGHDN and CDR2 is FVKESK. CDR3 size: 14 residues. The sequenced material came from peripheral blood. The receptor comes from a human donor in a cohort sampled during active COVID-19. The chain is built from TRBV14 and TRBJ1-2; tentatively, D is TRBD1 (6 bases). The DNA of the CDR3 is TGTGCCAGCAGCCAAGGGGGACATGGGTATGGCTACACCTTC. Its protein is CASSQGGHGYGYTF.